These T cell receptor beta chains were read from a single sample in a study of glioma-infiltrating T cells. MiXCR was run by TCRdb on the multiplex PCR reads, yielding one entry per CDR3 protein. Among roughly 190,000 distinct CDR3 sequences listed, more than 25% were seen once. The sequenced sample consisted of glioma tissue, nonneoplastic brain tissue, or PBMCs (not recorded which). The receptors come from a human donor with low-grade glioma or glioblastoma, undergoing nonglioma brain surgery, or in good health (not recorded which). The CDR3 runs from the conserved cysteine through the conserved F or W. A D gene is named only where the DNA matches it firmly. Only part of the rows carry a size: once, few, many, or a class if the clone is expanded.

j_call clone_size cdr3_length d_call v_call cdr3_nt cdr3_aa
TRBJ1-1 many 14 NA TRBV25-1 TGTGCCAGCGTCCAGACAGGAGGGGACACTGAAGCTTTCTTT CASVQTGGDTEAFF
TRBJ2-3 many 17 TRBD2 TRBV7-2 TGTGCCAGCAGCTGGCTAGCGGATCCCGCCGGGGTCGGTACGCAGTATTTT CASSWLADPAGVGTQYF
TRBJ1-5 many 18 NA TRBV7-2 TGTGCCAGCAGCTTAGTTAGTACAGCAGCTAGAGCGAATCAGCCCCAGCATTTT CASSLVSTAARANQPQHF
TRBJ2-1 many 17 NA TRBV7-2 TGTGCCAGCAGCTTAGGCCCATCCTGGAGCTCCTACAATGAGCAGTTCTTC CASSLGPSWSSYNEQFF
TRBJ2-7 once 13 NA TRBV10-3 TGTGCCATCTCCCGGGACAACTCCTACGAGCAGTACTTC CAISRDNSYEQYF
TRBJ2-5 many 14 TRBD2 TRBV4-3 TGCGCCAGCAGCCAAAGACTAGCGGGAGAGACCCAGTACTTC CASSQRLAGETQYF
TRBJ2-3 many 15 TRBD1 TRBV4-1 TGCGCCAGCAGCCAATTCGGGACAGTTGGAGATACGCAGTATTTT CASSQFGTVGDTQYF
TRBJ1-3 many 14 NA TRBV6-1 TGTGCCAGCAGCCTCCGGGACCAAGGAAACACCATATATTTT CASSLRDQGNTIYF
TRBJ2-3 many 16 NA TRBV4-2 TGTGCCAGCAGCCAAGAACGGGACGGAGGCCCAGATACGCAGTATTTT CASSQERDGGPDTQYF
TRBJ1-1 NA 12 NA TRBV30 TGTGCCTGCCAATTCACGGGAACTGAAGCTTTCTTT CACQFTGTEAFF
TRBJ1-2 many 13 TRBD1 TRBV18 TGTGCCAGCTCACCGGACAGGGGAAAAGGCTACACCTTC CASSPDRGKGYTF
TRBJ2-1 many 14 TRBD2 TRBV27 TGTGCCAGCAATCCTAGCGGGAGGTGCAATGAGCAGTTCTTC CASNPSGRCNEQFF
TRBJ2-6 NA 14 NA TRBV12-5 TGTGCTAGTGGCCACCCCGCTGGGGCCAACGTCCTGACTTTC CASGHPAGANVLTF
TRBJ2-2 many 15 TRBD2 TRBV28 TGTGCCAGCAGTTCCCTTCGGGGGGGCGCCGGGGAGCTGTTTTTT CASSSLRGGAGELFF
TRBJ2-1 NA 11 NA TRBV29-1 TGCAGCGGGGGACTCTACAATGAGCAGTTCTTC CSGGLYNEQFF
TRBJ2-6 many 15 NA TRBV6-2/TRBV6-3 TGTGCCAGCACCCAGAGGCGTTCTGGGGCCAACGTCCTGACTTTC CASTQRRSGANVLTF
TRBJ2-6 NA 12 NA TRBV29-1 TGCAGCGTTGCGGAGGGGGCCAACGTCCTGACTTTC CSVAEGANVLTF
TRBJ2-3 many 15 TRBD2 TRBV7-2 TGTGCCAGCAGCATGACTAGCGGGAAACCAGATACGCAGTATTTT CASSMTSGKPDTQYF
TRBJ2-1 NA 18 NA TRBV7-2 TGTGCCAGCAGCTTATGTCCCAGCTGGAGTACCGCCTACAATGAGCAGTTCTTC CASSLCPSWSTAYNEQFF
TRBJ2-3 NA 14 NA TRBV29-1 TGCAGCGTTGATGGCCCCGCGGGCACAGATACGCAGTATTTT CSVDGPAGTDTQYF
TRBJ2-6 NA 15 TRBD2 TRBV7-2 TGTGCCAGCAGCTTGGGGGGGACTGGGGCCAACGTCCTGACTTTC CASSLGGTGANVLTF
TRBJ2-7 many 16 TRBD2 TRBV7-2 TGTGCCAGCAGCCCCCCGGGACTAGCGGCGTTCTACGAGCAGTACTTC CASSPPGLAAFYEQYF
TRBJ1-5 NA 14 NA TRBV28 TGTGTCAGCAGTTTAACAACAGACAATCAGCCCCAGCATTTT CVSSLTTDNQPQHF
TRBJ2-3 many 15 NA TRBV10-3 TGTGCCATCAGTGGGGGGCCCAGCGTGACAGATACGCAGTATTTT CAISGGPSVTDTQYF
TRBJ2-3 NA 17 TRBD1 TRBV27 TGTGCCAGCATGTCGGACAGGGGGCGGTGGGGCACAGATACTCAGTATTTT CASMSDRGRWGTDTQYF
TRBJ2-3 many 14 NA TRBV20-1 TGCAGTGCTAGTCCTAGCCTAGGTACAGATACGCAGTATTTT CSASPSLGTDTQYF
TRBJ2-7 many 12 NA TRBV5-1 TGCGCCAGCAGCCCACCGGGGGACGAGCAGTACTTC CASSPPGDEQYF
TRBJ2-3 NA 17 TRBD2 TRBV10-3 TGTGCCGGAGCCGGCCCTCGTGGACTAGCGGACTCACATACGCAGTATTTT CAGAGPRGLADSHTQYF
TRBJ2-3 many 15 TRBD2 TRBV6-1 TGTGCCAGCAGTGTCGCGGGAGTCTCAACAGATACGCAGTATTTT CASSVAGVSTDTQYF
TRBJ2-7 NA 15 TRBD1 TRBV19 TGTGCCAGTAGTATAGCAAGGACAGGTACCTACGAGCAGTACTTC CASSIARTGTYEQYF
TRBJ1-5 many 14 NA TRBV20-1 TGCAGTGCTAGGACGGCCGCCTTACTGGGGCCCCAGCATTTT CSARTAALLGPQHF
TRBJ2-5 many 13 TRBD1 TRBV24-1 TGTGCCACCAGTGAGACAGGGAAGGAGACCCAGTACTTC CATSETGKETQYF
TRBJ2-1 medium-sized 11 NA TRBV6-2/TRBV6-3 TGTGCCAGCCGTACTTTAGGTGAGCAGTTCTTC CASRTLGEQFF
TRBJ1-1 NA 13 NA TRBV20-1 TGCAGTGCTAAAGCGTCTCCCGATTCGGAAGCTTTCTTT CSAKASPDSEAFF
TRBJ1-5 NA 14 TRBD1 TRBV29-1 TGCAGCGTTGGACAGGGGTGTGTCGGTCAGCCCCAGCATTTT CSVGQGCVGQPQHF
TRBJ1-5 NA 18 TRBD1 TRBV7-2 TGTGCCAGCAGCTTTGGGACAGGGGGTATTCTGGGCAATCAGCCCCAGCATTTT CASSFGTGGILGNQPQHF
TRBJ2-7 many 15 NA TRBV20-1 TGCAGTGCTAGAGATCCTGACCGGCTCTCCTACGAGCAGTACTTC CSARDPDRLSYEQYF
TRBJ1-6 NA 15 NA TRBV28 TGTGCCAGCACCCCTGCGGGGCTGGGGGACTCACCCATCCACTTT CASTPAGLGDSPIHF
TRBJ2-1 many 14 TRBD2 TRBV7-3 TGTGCCAGCAGTCACTTGGGAGGGGACAATGAGCAGTTCTTC CASSHLGGDNEQFF
TRBJ2-7 NA 12 TRBD1 TRBV20-1 TGCAGTGCTGGGTTGACAGGGGGCGAGCAGTACTTC CSAGLTGGEQYF
TRBJ2-3 many 14 NA TRBV28 TGTGCCAGCAGTTCCTCAGGGGCGCCAGATACGCAGTATTTT CASSSSGAPDTQYF